The next 13 T cell receptor beta chains were all read from a single sample in a study of regulatory T cells in long-lasting Graves disease. HTBI primers from iRepertoire and Arm-PCR of CDR3 regions yielded the TCR beta libraries. TCRdb re-analysed the multiplex PCR reads in MiXCR, keeping a single row per CDR3 protein. The sample records 250,000 to 300,000 distinct CDR3 sequences, 15% to 20% being singletons. Time point indicated: newly diagnosed GD, antithyroid drugs for less than 3 months. Construction of the TCR library relied on RNA isolated from PBMCs. This sample was shared with a second study, whose subject was T cells in Graves' hyperthyroidism and ophthalmopathy.

Sequenced material: peripheral blood mononuclear cells (PBMCs), taken at new diagnosis, from a patient treated with antithyroid drugs. The receptor source for this set is a woman in her thirties with Graves disease.

In this sample, this clonotype turned up many times. The rearrangement joins TRBV12-3 or TRBV12-4 to TRBJ1-6, with D maybe TRBD1 (6 bases). Trimming shortened V by 0 bases and J by 8 bases, and 20 bases separated the two germline ends. CDR3 length: 18 residues. The chain's CDR3 is CASSLAGLGDTGHSPLHF. The CDR3 DNA follows: TGTGCCAGCAGTTTAGCGGGTCTGGGGGACACCGGGCATTCACCCCTCCACTTT.

The V call is TRBV6-2 or TRBV6-3, the J call TRBJ2-1; D remains unclear. The CDR3 spans 13 residues. Trimming removed 5 bases at V and 6 bases at J, with 11 bases between. CDR1 is MNHEY and CDR2 is SVGEGT in the germline V gene. As DNA, the CDR3 is TGTGCCAGCAGTGACCTCGATCGCAATGAGCAGTTCTTC. It codes for CASSDLDRNEQFF.

This clonotype was found many times. The chain employs TRBV3-1 and TRBJ1-2; D gene uncertain. In germline, CDR1 is LGHDT, CDR2 YNNKEL (reference sequence). With 4 bases removed from V and 8 bases from J, the gap between germline ends came to 14 bases. The CDR3 length is 13 residues. CDR3: CASSPDGQRGYTF. As DNA, the CDR3 is TGTGCCAGCAGCCCGGACGGCCAGAGGGGCTACACCTTC.

This clonotype appeared many times. The rearrangement uses TRBV7-2 and TRBJ2-3; possibly TRBD2 for D (5 bases). The CDR3 totals 14 residues. CDR1 SGHTA and CDR2 FQGNSA come from the germline V gene. V was clipped by 7 bases and J by 2 bases, with 13 bases between them. DNA for the CDR3: TGTGCCAGCACCTCGAGGGCCTCCACAGATACGCAGTATTTT. This codes for CASTSRASTDTQYF.

This clonotype was found many times. V is TRBV4-1 and J is TRBJ1-1, with D unresolved. The germline CDR1 and CDR2 sequences are MGHRA and YSYEKL. The V end lost 0 bases, the J end lost 11 bases, and 13 bases lay between the germline ends. The CDR3 runs to 13 residues. The CDR3 loop is CASSQDDRPPAFF. The CDR3 DNA is TGCGCCAGCAGCCAAGACGATCGTCCCCCGGCTTTCTTT.

In its sample, this clonotype was seen many times. The chain links TRBV5-1 to TRBJ2-3, with D possibly TRBD1 on 5 matching bases. Germline CDR1 is SGHRS and CDR2 is YFSETQ. CDR3 length equals 14 residues. V lost 1 base to trimming and J lost 5 bases, with 11 bases between them. The CDR3, as DNA: TGCGCCAGCAGCTTGTCCGATAGGGGAGATACGCAGTATTTT. Translation gives CASSLSDRGDTQYF.

This clonotype showed up just a few times. The gene calls are TRBV4-2 and TRBJ1-1; D not resolved. Germline V gives CDR1 LGHNA, CDR2 YNFKEQ. The CDR3 spans 16 residues. The V end was cut by 4 bases, the J end by 2 bases, with 17 bases between. CDR3 residues: CASSPYTRNRNTEAFF. The CDR3 DNA reads TGTGCCAGCAGCCCCTACACCCGGAATCGAAACACTGAAGCTTTCTTT.

Comment on this clonotype: It may be a read error: a sequence one base away is much more abundant. The J gene is TRBJ2-3, the V gene TRBV10-3, with D unclear. This CDR3 is 14 amino acids long. Germline V gives CDR1 ENHRY, CDR2 SYGVKD. Trimming pared 5 bases from V and 2 bases from J, leaving 11 bases between. The CDR3 DNA reads as TGTGCCATCAGTTCAGAAAAATTCACAGATACGCAGTATTTT. Translation gives CAISSEKFTDTQYF.

This clonotype was seen at least ten times. The V gene is TRBV5-1, the J gene TRBJ1-2; no firm D call. This CDR3 contains 13 residues. Per germline, CDR1 SGHRS and CDR2 YFSETQ. The V gene lost 0 bases and the J gene lost 4 bases, with 7 bases spanning the gap. CDR3 sequence: CASSLDRSYGYTF. In DNA, the CDR3 is TGCGCCAGCAGCTTGGACAGAAGCTATGGCTACACCTTC.

A word on this clonotype: This likely traces to a read error, being one base from a far larger clone. The chain joins TRBV11-2 to TRBJ2-5, with D unresolved. Germline CDR1 SGHAT, CDR2 FQNNGV. The V end was cut by 2 bases, the J end by 11 bases, with 24 bases between. This CDR3 region has 16 residues. The CDR3 loop reads CASSLRSNPSYNEQYF. CDR3 in DNA: TGTGCCAGCAGCTTACGGAGCAACCCGTCCTACAATGAGCAGTACTTC.

This clonotype was detected many times. The rearrangement uses TRBV6-1 and TRBJ2-2, with 9 bases matching TRBD1. In germline, CDR1 is MNHNS, CDR2 SASEGT. The J segment lost 4 bases and the V segment lost 7 bases, leaving 4 bases of the junction unmatched. This CDR3 region has 14 residues. In DNA, the CDR3 is TGTGCCAGCAAGGGACAGGGTTCCACCGGGGAGCTGTTTTTT. The encoded protein is CASKGQGSTGELFF.

The sample holds a few counts of this clonotype. The chain carries TRBV5-6 and TRBJ1-5; no reliable D call. Germline V CDR1 and CDR2: SGHDT, YYEEEE. V was cut by 4 bases and J by 2 bases, with 7 bases left in between. The CDR3 has 13 residues. The CDR3 loop reads CASSHKGNQPQHF. The DNA for the CDR3 is TGTGCCAGCAGCCATAAGGGCAATCAGCCCCAGCATTTT.

This clonotype was observed many times. The gene calls are TRBV12-3 or TRBV12-4 and TRBJ2-3, with TRBD1 matching over 9 bases. The CDR3 runs to 17 residues. The trim removed 4 bases at V and 4 bases at J, leaving 12 bases unmatched. CDR3 sequence reads: CASSSPGQGQGSDTQYF. CDR3 nucleotide sequence: TGTGCCAGCAGTTCCCCCGGACAGGGGCAGGGGTCAGATACGCAGTATTTT.